This T cell receptor beta chain is drawn from a study of OX40 agonist ivuxolimab in advanced cancers. Germline values: CDR1 SGDLS, CDR2 YYNGEE. The CDR3 runs 13 residues. With 0 bases removed from V and 5 bases from J, the gap between germline ends came to 6 bases. TCRdb's copy holds only in-frame clones and misses some; the assay was immunoSEQ multiplex PCR. The data hold roughly 93,000 clones, with 70% to 85% observed a single time. The receptor's source is an adult with an advanced solid tumor such as melanoma, head and neck, liver or kidney cancer. The gene calls are TRBV9 and TRBJ2-1; D gene unclear. This specimen consisted of CD4+ or CD8+ T cells sorted from blood, obtained in a trial of the OX40 agonist ivuxolimab. The CDR3: CASSVGANNEQFF. The CDR3 nucleotides are TGTGCCAGCAGCGTAGGGGCTAACAATGAGCAGTTCTTC.